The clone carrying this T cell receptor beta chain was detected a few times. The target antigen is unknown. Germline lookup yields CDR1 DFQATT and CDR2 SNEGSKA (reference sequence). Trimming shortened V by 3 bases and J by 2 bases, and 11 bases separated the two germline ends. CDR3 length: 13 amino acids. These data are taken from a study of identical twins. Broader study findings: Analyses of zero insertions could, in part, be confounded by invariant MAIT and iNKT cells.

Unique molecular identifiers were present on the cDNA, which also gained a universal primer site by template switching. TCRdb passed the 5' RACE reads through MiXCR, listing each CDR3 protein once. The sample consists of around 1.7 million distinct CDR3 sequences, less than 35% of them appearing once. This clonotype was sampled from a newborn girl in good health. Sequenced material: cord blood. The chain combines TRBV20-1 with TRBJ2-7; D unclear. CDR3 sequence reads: CSARGLRAYEQYF. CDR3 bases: TGCAGTGCTAGGGGCCTAAGAGCCTACGAGCAGTACTTC.